This T cell receptor beta chain was identified in a study of response to subunit inactivated influenza vaccine. A few counts support this clonotype. In TCRdb, the RT-PCR reads were re-called with MiXCR into one record per CDR3 protein. The table has around 760,000 distinct CDR3 sequences, around 13% seen once. The ends were cut back, 2 bases at V and 2 bases at J, with 9 bases in the middle. The CDR3 totals 14 residues. Per the germline V gene, CDR1 is MDHEN and CDR2 is SYDVKM. This TCR was sampled from a man aged 50-60 years who received an inactivated influenza vaccine. The chain is built from TRBV28 and TRBJ1-2; D uncertain. This material consisted of PBMCs from blood, taken approximately 15 days before vaccination. The CDR3 loop reads CASSLEQPNYGYTF. CDR3 DNA sequence: TGTGCCAGCAGTTTAGAGCAACCAAACTATGGCTACACCTTC.